These 27 T cell receptor beta chains were all obtained from the same sample, sequenced in a study of T-cell reconstitution after alpha-beta-depleted transplantation in children. Study-wide results and caveats: T-cell counts and diversity at one year post-transplant came mainly from newly produced T cells.

Researchers prepared the TCRbeta library using unique molecular identifiers, the study reports. MiXCR, applied by TCRdb to the PCR reads, yields one record per CDR3 protein. This table holds 330,000 or so distinct CDR3 sequences, roughly 8.2% found once. No antigen has been assigned to these receptors. This material consisted of peripheral blood, taken 360 days after TCRalphabeta/CD19-depleted stem cell transplant. The receptors were gathered from a female patient aged 2-15 years who had a stem cell transplant for Fanconi anemia, so the T cells may come from the graft donor.

For this clonotype: A single base separates this from a much larger clone, so it may be a read error. The rearrangement joins TRBV7-8 to TRBJ2-1; 8 bases line up with TRBD1. CDR3 length: 16 residues. Germline V gene lookup returns CDR1 SGHVS and CDR2 FQNEAQ. The CDR3 spells CASSSPSGTGYKEQFF. Written as DNA, the CDR3 is TGTGCCAGCAGCTCACCTTCCGGGACAGGTTACAAAGAGCAGTTCTTC. Combining the CDR3 with reference TRBV7-8 and TRBJ2-1 gives the whole variable domain GAGVSQSPRYKVAKRGQDVALRCDPISGHVSLFWYQQALGQGPEFLTYFQNEAQLDKSGLPSDRFFAERPEGSVSTLKIQRTQQEDSAVYLCASSSPSGTGYKEQFFGPGTRLTVL.

This clonotype was seen ten or more times. This chain connects TRBV29-1 to TRBJ2-7; D might be TRBD1 (5 bases). Trimming took off 5 bases at V and 0 bases at J, with 14 bases between the two ends. The CDR3 length is 14 residues. Germline loops: CDR1 SQVTM, CDR2 ANQGSEA. CDR3: CSVSRRGSSYEQYF. DNA for the CDR3: TGCAGCGTTTCACGAAGGGGAAGCTCCTACGAGCAGTACTTC.

This clonotype has a handful of counts. The chain is built from TRBV4-2 and TRBJ2-1, with 11 bases matching TRBD2. CDR3 length: 16 residues. With 3 bases clipped from V and 5 bases from J, the junction kept 6 bases outside the gene matches. Per germline, CDR1 LGHNA and CDR2 YNFKEQ. The DNA of the CDR3 is TGTGCCAGCAGCCAGGTTACTAGCGGGGGACACAATGAGCAGTTCTTC. The encoded protein is CASSQVTSGGHNEQFF.

This clonotype was detected a few times. The chain uses TRBV25-1 and TRBJ2-5; TRBD1 matches at 9 bases. V lost 4 bases, J lost 5 bases, and 5 bases stayed unmatched. The CDR3 length is 14 residues. CDR1 is MGHDK, CDR2 SYGVNS, per germline. This chain's CDR3 is CASSAYRGRETQYF. The DNA of the CDR3 is TGTGCCAGCAGTGCATACAGGGGGCGGGAGACCCAGTACTTC.

This clonotype was seen a few times. Here the CDR3 DNA reads TGTGCCAGCAGCCCCTGGGCAGAGGAGAAAGCTTTCTTT. Protein product: CASSPWAEEKAFF. The rearrangement joins TRBV7-9 to TRBJ1-1; no clear D. The V gene's germline CDR1 is SEHNR and CDR2 FQNEAQ (reference sequence). With 5 bases removed from V and 9 bases from J, the gap between germline ends came to 16 bases. The CDR3 spans 13 residues.

The rearrangement links TRBV11-2 to TRBJ2-2, with 7 positions matching TRBD1. This CDR3 is 16 amino acids long. Germline assignment: CDR1 SGHAT and CDR2 FQNNGV. Trimming removed 2 bases from V and 2 bases from J; junction bases left unmatched: 5. The DNA of the CDR3 is TGTGCCAGCAGCTTAATCTGGACAGGCAACACCGGGGAGCTGTTTTTT. Translating it yields CASSLIWTGNTGELFF.

This chain links TRBV4-3 with TRBJ1-5; D call uncertain. Trimming stripped 0 bases from V and 5 bases from J, with 11 bases between. Germline V gene data show CDR1 as LGHNA and CDR2 as YSLEER. The CDR3 length is 15 residues. CDR3 sequence: CASSQDVVSYQPQHF. CDR3 sequence (DNA): TGCGCCAGCAGCCAAGACGTCGTGTCCTATCAGCCCCAGCATTTT.

This clonotype was picked up many times. J is TRBJ2-7 and V is TRBV28; D remains unclear. The germline V and J ends were trimmed by 8 bases and 6 bases, with 8 bases remaining between them. The CDR3 spans 10 residues. Germline V lookup: CDR1 MDHEN, CDR2 SYDVKM. The CDR3 DNA reads TGTGCCAGCCTAGGAAGCGAGCAGTACTTC. Encoded protein: CASLGSEQYF. The full variable domain, its missing parts supplied by reference TRBV28 and TRBJ2-7, is DVKVTQSSRYLVKRTGEKVFLECVQDMDHENMFWYRQDPGLGLRLIYFSYDVKMKEKGDIPEGYSVSREKKERFSLILESASTNQTSMYLCASLGSEQYFGPGTRLTVT.

This clonotype occurred many times. This chain links TRBV7-9 with TRBJ2-3; possible D gene TRBD2, 6 bases. The CDR3 runs to 16 residues. In germline, CDR1 is SEHNR, CDR2 FQNEAQ (reference sequence). V was shortened by 0 bases and J by 6 bases, with 16 bases between the two germline ends. The DNA of the CDR3 is TGTGCCAGCAGCTTAGCGTTAAGTAGCGGTCTGGATACGCAGTATTTT. Amino acid sequence: CASSLALSSGLDTQYF.

The chain joins TRBV3-1 to TRBJ2-7; the match to TRBD2 covers 13 bases. The CDR3 loop spans 14 amino acids. The germline gives CDR1 LGHDT, CDR2 YNNKEL (reference sequence). J gave up 7 bases and V 6 bases, and 6 bases lay outside the gene matches. This CDR3 reads CASRKPGLAGEQYF. CDR3 DNA sequence: TGTGCCAGCAGAAAGCCGGGACTAGCGGGAGAGCAGTACTTC.

This clonotype was counted many times. The V gene is TRBV6-5, the J gene TRBJ1-1; D may be TRBD1 (5 bases). V was cut by 2 bases and J by 0 bases, with 19 bases left in between. CDR3 length: 18 amino acids. The V gene's germline CDR1 is MNHEY and CDR2 SVGAGI. In nucleotides, the CDR3 is TGTGCCAGCAGTTACCGAGCCCGGGGCCTACTATTGAACACTGAAGCTTTCTTT. It is translated as CASSYRARGLLLNTEAFF.

This rearrangement joins TRBV6-1 to TRBJ2-3; 8 positions match TRBD1. The CDR3 spans 16 residues. CDR1 is MNHNS, CDR2 SASEGT, per germline. V gave up 6 bases and J gave up 4 bases; unmatched junction bases: 12. CDR3 protein: CASSPYDRGGADTQYF. CDR3 coding DNA: TGTGCCAGCAGCCCATATGACAGGGGAGGCGCAGATACGCAGTATTTT.

This clonotype was detected many times. V and J are TRBV3-1 and TRBJ2-5; TRBD1 might be the D (5 bases). V lost 1 base and J 2 bases, leaving 8 bases between the germline ends. The CDR3 loop spans 14 amino acids. Germline assignment: CDR1 LGHDT and CDR2 YNNKEL (reference sequence). CDR3 DNA: TGTGCCAGCAGCCAAGCATCAGGGCAAGAGACCCAGTACTTC. It encodes CASSQASGQETQYF.

This clonotype has a count of ten or more. This chain connects TRBV28 to TRBJ2-3; D is unresolved. The CDR3 sequence is 11 residues long. V was trimmed by 5 bases and J by 7 bases, leaving 7 bases between them. Germline V gene data show CDR1 as MDHEN and CDR2 as SYDVKM. The CDR3 sequence is CASSQLYTQYF. The CDR3 coding sequence is TGTGCCAGCAGTCAACTCTATACGCAGTATTTT.

This clonotype was counted ten times or more. The chain links TRBV6-5 to TRBJ2-3; 7 positions match TRBD1. V gave up 0 bases and J gave up 4 bases; unmatched junction bases: 7. This CDR3 is built from 16 residues. The germline V gene encodes CDR1 MNHEY and CDR2 SVGAGI. In DNA, the CDR3 is TGTGCCAGCAGTTACTCGAAGGGGGCTGGCGCAGATACGCAGTATTTT. Its protein product is CASSYSKGAGADTQYF.

This clonotype was seen many times. V and J are TRBV29-1 and TRBJ2-6, with a tentative D call TRBD2 (6 bases). Deletions cut 3 bases from V and 2 bases from J, with 8 bases between. CDR1 and CDR2 (germline): SQVTM, ANQGSEA. CDR3 length equals 14 residues. CDR3 DNA: TGCAGCGTTGATTCGGGGGCTGGGGCCAACGTCCTGACTTTC. The encoded protein is CSVDSGAGANVLTF.

In this sample, this clonotype turned up a few times. V gene TRBV30 combines with J gene TRBJ1-1, with D possibly being TRBD1 (5 bases). Between the trimmed V and J ends, which lost 4 bases and 1 base, there was a span of 16 bases. This CDR3 comprises 15 residues. The V gene's germline CDR1 is GTSNPN and CDR2 SVGIG (reference sequence). The CDR3 coding sequence is TGTGCCTGGAACCGTAGGGGAGGGCAGAACACTGAAGCTTTCTTT. Encoded protein: CAWNRRGGQNTEAFF.

There are a few counts of this clonotype. This chain joins TRBV5-1 and TRBJ2-5; D unresolved. Germline V gene lookup returns CDR1 SGHRS and CDR2 YFSETQ. The CDR3 is 12 residues long. V lost 2 bases, J lost 3 bases, and 5 bases lay in between. The CDR3 region is CASSFSEETQYF. CDR3 nucleotide sequence: TGCGCCAGCAGCTTCTCAGAAGAGACCCAGTACTTC.

This clonotype was observed at least ten times. V is TRBV18 and J is TRBJ2-7; D is unresolved. The germline V gene encodes CDR1 KGHSH and CDR2 LQKENI. The CDR3 consists of 14 residues. Trimming stripped 4 bases from V and 5 bases from J, with 15 bases between. The CDR3 DNA sequence: TGTGCCAGCTCACGGGTACGAAATCCGGACGAGCAGTACGTC. Translating it yields CASSRVRNPDEQYV.

This clonotype was observed many times. The chain has TRBV5-1 and TRBJ2-6; D is ambiguous. Trimming took 2 bases from V and 0 from J, leaving 9 bases between them. This CDR3 comprises 16 residues. Germline CDR1 reads SGHRS; CDR2 reads YFSETQ. The CDR3 reads CASSLGQNSGANVLTF. For the CDR3, the DNA is TGCGCCAGCAGCTTAGGCCAAAACTCTGGGGCCAACGTCCTGACTTTC.

This clonotype showed up just a few times. The chain employs TRBV3-1 and TRBJ2-1; TRBD2 is a possible D gene (6 bases). The CDR3 covers 17 residues. Germline V CDR1 and CDR2: LGHDT, YNNKEL (reference sequence). Trimming removed 1 base from V and 4 bases from J, with 17 bases in between. The CDR3 DNA follows: TGTGCCAGCAGCCAAGGGAGGAAGGAGCGGGCATACAATGAGCAGTTCTTC. Translating gives CASSQGRKERAYNEQFF.

In its sample, this clonotype was seen a few times. The chain couples TRBV10-2 to TRBJ1-2; TRBD1 agrees at 8 bases. V lost 6 bases and J lost 5; bases outside the gene matches: 8. Germline V gene sequence: CDR1 WSHSY, CDR2 SAAADI. The CDR3 is 14 amino acids. The CDR3 reads CASSVTTGDYGYTF. The CDR3 bases are TGCGCCAGCAGCGTGACGACAGGGGATTATGGCTACACCTTC.

This clonotype was observed a handful of times. This rearrangement joins TRBV7-3 to TRBJ2-1; 10 bases match TRBD2. V shed 1 base and J 0 bases; nucleotides not matched to a gene: 9. The CDR3 spans 19 residues. Germline values: CDR1 SGHTA, CDR2 FQGTGA. CDR3 sequence: CASSLILAGAPDSYNEQFF. CDR3 nucleotides: TGTGCCAGCAGCTTAATCCTAGCGGGGGCCCCCGACTCCTACAATGAGCAGTTCTTC.

In its sample, this clonotype ranks as medium-sized. The V and J genes are TRBV4-2 and TRBJ2-7, with 9 bases aligning to TRBD2. The CDR3 has 16 residues. Germline CDR1 reads LGHNA; CDR2 reads YNFKEQ. J lost 3 bases, V lost 1 base, and 7 bases had no gene match. The CDR3 loop reads CASSQGSRGGLYEQYF. As DNA, the CDR3 is TGTGCCAGCAGCCAAGGATCGCGGGGGGGCCTCTACGAGCAGTACTTC.

This clonotype was observed many times. V and J are TRBV6-5 and TRBJ2-1; TRBD2 might be the D (5 bases). V dropped 4 bases and J dropped 2 bases, with 9 bases sitting between them. The length of the CDR3 is 14 residues. The germline gives CDR1 MNHEY, CDR2 SVGAGI. CDR3 nucleotides: TGTGCCAGCAGTTTTGGGAGAGCCTACAATGAGCAGTTCTTC. Translated, it gives CASSFGRAYNEQFF.

The chain couples TRBV19 to TRBJ2-5; tentative D call: TRBD2 (6 bases). Trimming pared 1 base from V and 5 bases from J, leaving 11 bases between. This CDR3 spans 14 amino acids. CDR1 and CDR2 from the germline V gene are LNHDA and SQIVND (reference sequence). Written as DNA, the CDR3 is TGTGCCAGTAGTATAGCCCCAGGAGGGGAGACCCAGTACTTC. This translates into CASSIAPGGETQYF.

This clonotype has a handful of counts. This chain joins TRBV29-1 and TRBJ1-2; 9 nucleotides agree with TRBD1. The CDR3 has 14 residues. Germline V gives CDR1 SQVTM, CDR2 ANQGSEA. Trimming at V came to 6 bases and at J to 1 base, leaving 6 bases not matched to a gene. The CDR3: CSVHPGQGNYGYTF. CDR3 coding DNA: TGCAGCGTACACCCGGGACAGGGTAACTATGGCTACACCTTC.